This TCR beta chain appears in the sequencing data of a study of blood T cell repertoires in COVID-19. Study at large: T cells, B-cell-depleted T cells, or PBMCs provided the cDNA or gDNA that served as material.

V was clipped by 5 bases and J by 1 base; unmatched bases: 7. This CDR3 region has 15 residues. Germline V gene data show CDR1 as KGHSH and CDR2 as LQKENI. Using immunoSEQ multiplex PCR, the repertoire was profiled, and TCRdb retains in-frame clones only, with some absent. The sample shows about 120,000 clones, less than 90% of them seen only once. The receptor was derived from a man older than 75 with active or convalescent COVID-19. The sample comprised peripheral blood. The rearrangement joins TRBV18 to TRBJ1-2; 7 bases are a match to TRBD1. CDR3 sequence reads: CASSSNRGSNYGYTF. CDR3 in DNA: TGTGCCAGCTCATCAAACAGGGGAAGTAACTATGGCTACACCTTC.